This T cell receptor beta chain emerged from a study of T cells after yellow fever vaccination. TCRdb independently ran MiXCR on the 5' RACE reads; one entry per CDR3 protein. The sample includes around 400,000 distinct CDR3 sequences, roughly 12% seen only once; the top ten take 15% to 20%. This clonotype was counted many times. Sequenced material: PBMCs, taken on the day of the first yellow fever vaccination. The source of this sequence is a man younger than 35 who received the YFV17D yellow fever vaccine.

The chain's CDR3 is CASSSTGDTEAFF. The CDR3, as DNA: TGCGCCAGCAGCTCCACAGGGGACACTGAAGCTTTCTTT. The chain has TRBV5-1 and TRBJ1-1, with 7 bases identical to TRBD1. The CDR3 has 13 amino acids. Germline V CDR1 and CDR2: SGHRS, YFSETQ. J gave up 3 bases and V 3 bases, and 2 bases lay outside the gene matches.